This TCR beta chain was identified during a study of blood T cells in healthy people across ages. About this clonotype itself: The antigen remains unidentified.

It was with a sample-barcoded 5' primer and a J-beta primer mix that a second PCR of roughly 7 to 12 cycles was run. Template switching added a 12-random-nucleotide identifier to every cDNA molecule. MiXCR was run by TCRdb on the 5' RACE reads, yielding one entry per CDR3 protein. Of approximately 810,000 distinct CDR3 sequences listed, roughly 34% are singletons. General observations from the study: Estimates drawn from one million T cells were deemed to understate diversity. Per million T cells, TCR beta diversity dropped about linearly as age rose. Bulk PBMC profiling left naive and antigen-experienced comparisons inconclusive.

The receptor was derived from a man between 18 and 35 years old in good health. Sequenced material: blood.

This CDR3 reads CASRADTNTEAFF. The CDR3 DNA reads TGCGCCAGCAGGGCAGACACAAACACTGAAGCTTTCTTT. The genes are TRBV5-1 and TRBJ1-1; no definite D call. The germline CDR1 and CDR2 sequences are SGHRS and YFSETQ. The V end was cut by 5 bases, the J end by 2 bases, with 10 bases between. This CDR3 has 13 residues.